A few counts support the clone carrying this TCR beta chain. The antigen is undetermined. This may come from a read error, since a much larger clone is one base off. The TCR beta CDR3 regions underwent amplification using RNA transcripts as the source. When the TCR CDR3 underwent first-round RT-PCR, the HTBI primer set was used. TCRdb re-derived calls from the multiplex PCR reads in MiXCR, one entry per CDR3 protein. This sample carries about 640,000 distinct CDR3 sequences, 13% to 15% of them seen once, and the ten largest clones take around 13%. Researchers barred patients who had uncontrolled infection, other autoimmune disease, pregnancy or lactation. Using more than 7.5 ml of fresh peripheral blood, PBMCs were prepared. V shed 3 bases and J shed 4 bases, with 7 bases lying between them. CDR1 and CDR2 from the germline V gene are MNHNS and SASEGT. CDR3 length equals 13 residues. This sample is drawn from a study of T cells in Graves' hyperthyroidism and ophthalmopathy.

Findings and caveats of the study: Most thyroid clonotypes expanded above 0.001 appeared in blood too. Using 13 V-J features, a model discriminated ophthalmopathy from stable hyperthyroidism.

The chain links TRBV6-1 to TRBJ1-5; D gene uncertain. This TCR was sampled from a woman in her fifties or sixties with Graves' ophthalmopathy. Specimen: blood. The CDR3 loop reads CASSEYGNQPQHF. The CDR3 nucleotides read TGTGCCAGCAGTGAGTACGGGAATCAGCCCCAGCATTTT.